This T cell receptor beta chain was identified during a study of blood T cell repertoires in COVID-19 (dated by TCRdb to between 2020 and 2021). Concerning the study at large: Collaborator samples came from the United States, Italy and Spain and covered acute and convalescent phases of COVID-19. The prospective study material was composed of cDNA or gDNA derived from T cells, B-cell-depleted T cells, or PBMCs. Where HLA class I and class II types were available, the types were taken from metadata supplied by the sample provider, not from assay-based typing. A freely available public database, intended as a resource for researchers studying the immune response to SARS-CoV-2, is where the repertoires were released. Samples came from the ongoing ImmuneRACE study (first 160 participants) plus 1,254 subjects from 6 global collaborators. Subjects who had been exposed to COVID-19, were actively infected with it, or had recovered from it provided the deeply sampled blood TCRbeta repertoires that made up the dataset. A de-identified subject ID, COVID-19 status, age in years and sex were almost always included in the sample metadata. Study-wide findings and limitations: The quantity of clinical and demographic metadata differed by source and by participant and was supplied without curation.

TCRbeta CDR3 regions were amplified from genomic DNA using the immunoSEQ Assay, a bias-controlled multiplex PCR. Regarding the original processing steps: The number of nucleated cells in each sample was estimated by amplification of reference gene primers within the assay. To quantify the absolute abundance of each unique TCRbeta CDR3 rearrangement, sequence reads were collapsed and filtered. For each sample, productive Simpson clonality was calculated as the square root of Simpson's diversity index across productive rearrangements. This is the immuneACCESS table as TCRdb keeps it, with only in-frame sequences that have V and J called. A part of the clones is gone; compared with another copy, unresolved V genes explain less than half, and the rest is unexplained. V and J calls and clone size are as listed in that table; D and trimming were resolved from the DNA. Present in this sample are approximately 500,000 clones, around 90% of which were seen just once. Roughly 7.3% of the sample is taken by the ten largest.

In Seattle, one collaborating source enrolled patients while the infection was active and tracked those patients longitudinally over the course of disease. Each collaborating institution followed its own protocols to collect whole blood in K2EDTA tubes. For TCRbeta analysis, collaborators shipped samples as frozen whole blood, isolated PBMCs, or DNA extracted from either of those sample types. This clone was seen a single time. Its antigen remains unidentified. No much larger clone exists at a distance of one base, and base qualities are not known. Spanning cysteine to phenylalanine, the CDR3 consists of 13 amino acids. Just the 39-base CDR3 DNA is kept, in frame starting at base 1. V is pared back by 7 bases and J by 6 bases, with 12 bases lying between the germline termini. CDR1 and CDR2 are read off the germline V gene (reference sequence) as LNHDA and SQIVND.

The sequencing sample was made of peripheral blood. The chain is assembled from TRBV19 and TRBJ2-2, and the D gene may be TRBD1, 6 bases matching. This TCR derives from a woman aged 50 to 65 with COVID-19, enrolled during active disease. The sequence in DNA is TGTGCCAGTAACCCAGGGGTGGCCGGGGAGCTGTTTTTT. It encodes CASNPGVAGELFF.